These T cell receptor beta chains were read from a single sample in a study of T-cell reconstitution after alpha-beta-depleted transplantation in children. TCRdb recomputed calls from the PCR reads with MiXCR, one row per CDR3 protein. The table lists 450,000 to 500,000 distinct CDR3 sequences, approximately 12% of them singletons. Sequencing used PBMCs from the stem cell graft donor, obtained from the stem cell graft. The receptors originated from a human donor who donated a stem cell graft to a child with combined immunodeficiency. Each CDR3 is given with its conserved first and last residue. D genes are given only for firm matches. Not all rows give a size; the values are once, few, many and, for expanded clones, a class.

V gene: TRBV29-1; D gene: TRBD1; J gene: TRBJ2-4; clone size: .; CDR3 DNA: TGCAGCGCCACGGACAGGAAAAACATTCAGTACTTC; CDR3 protein: CSATDRKNIQYF
V gene: TRBV25-1; D gene: .; J gene: TRBJ2-7; clone size: .; CDR3 DNA: TGTGCCAGCGGACCCCCGACGGGGGACGAGCAGTACTTC; CDR3 protein: CASGPPTGDEQYF
V gene: TRBV30; D gene: TRBD2; J gene: TRBJ2-1; clone size: .; CDR3 DNA: TGTGCCTGGAGTACCGGGACTAGCGGGAGCTACAATGAGCAGTTCTTC; CDR3 protein: CAWSTGTSGSYNEQFF
V gene: TRBV20-1; D gene: TRBD2; J gene: TRBJ2-1; clone size: .; CDR3 DNA: TGCAGTGCTAACCGAGAGCGGGAGGGGAGCTCCTACAATGAGCAGTTCTTC; CDR3 protein: CSANREREGSSYNEQFF
V gene: TRBV2; D gene: .; J gene: TRBJ2-7; clone size: .; CDR3 DNA: TGTGCCAGCAGTGAGGTTGAGCGGGCGATCTCCTACGAGCAGTACTTC; CDR3 protein: CASSEVERAISYEQYF
V gene: TRBV9; D gene: TRBD1; J gene: TRBJ1-1; clone size: many; CDR3 DNA: TGTGCCAGCAGCGCCCAGGGGGGCACTGAAGCTTTCTTT; CDR3 protein: CASSAQGGTEAFF
V gene: TRBV12-5; D gene: .; J gene: TRBJ2-2; clone size: .; CDR3 DNA: TGTGCTAGTGGTTTGGACGCCGACACGTTGAACACCGGGGAGCTGTTTTTT; CDR3 protein: CASGLDADTLNTGELFF
V gene: TRBV6-2/TRBV6-3; D gene: .; J gene: TRBJ2-7; clone size: many; CDR3 DNA: TGTGCCAGCAGTTACGATGGGGGGCCACAAAGCTTCTACGAGCAGTACTTC; CDR3 protein: CASSYDGGPQSFYEQYF
V gene: TRBV7-6; D gene: .; J gene: TRBJ2-2; clone size: .; CDR3 DNA: TGTGCCAGCAGCCCGGGGCTCTATCGAAACGCGAACACCGGGGAGCTGTTTTTT; CDR3 protein: CASSPGLYRNANTGELFF
V gene: TRBV18; D gene: .; J gene: TRBJ2-2; clone size: once; CDR3 DNA: TGTGCCAGCTCACCTTTGGACGACCCCACCGGGGAGCTGTTTTTT; CDR3 protein: CASSPLDDPTGELFF
V gene: TRBV12-3/TRBV12-4; D gene: .; J gene: TRBJ2-3; clone size: .; CDR3 DNA: TGTGCCAGCAGTTCCGCGACCTTCCTTAGCACAGATACGCAGTATTTT; CDR3 protein: CASSSATFLSTDTQYF
V gene: TRBV5-6; D gene: .; J gene: TRBJ2-1; clone size: many; CDR3 DNA: TGTGCCAGCAGCCCCCTGGACAGAAATTACAATGAGCAGTTCTTC; CDR3 protein: CASSPLDRNYNEQFF
V gene: TRBV6-1; D gene: TRBD2; J gene: TRBJ2-3; clone size: .; CDR3 DNA: TGTGCCAGCACCCCAGGACTAGCGGGTTTGGGGAGCACAGATACGCAGTATTTT; CDR3 protein: CASTPGLAGLGSTDTQYF
V gene: TRBV6-5; D gene: TRBD2; J gene: TRBJ2-3; clone size: few; CDR3 DNA: TGTGCCAGCAGTTACTCAGTAGCGGGGGGGCGTACGCAGTATTTT; CDR3 protein: CASSYSVAGGRTQYF
V gene: TRBV18; D gene: .; J gene: TRBJ1-1; clone size: .; CDR3 DNA: TGTGCCAGCTCACCACCGAGTAGCCTTGAAGCTTTCTTT; CDR3 protein: CASSPPSSLEAFF
V gene: TRBV6-2/TRBV6-3; D gene: .; J gene: TRBJ2-5; clone size: few; CDR3 DNA: TGTGCCAGCAGTTACCGGCTGGGACAAGAGACCCAGTACTTC; CDR3 protein: CASSYRLGQETQYF
V gene: TRBV3-1; D gene: TRBD1; J gene: TRBJ2-7; clone size: .; CDR3 DNA: TGTGCCAGCAGCCCCGGACAGGGGGCGCTTCCTCACGAGCAGTACTTC; CDR3 protein: CASSPGQGALPHEQYF
V gene: TRBV30; D gene: .; J gene: TRBJ1-1; clone size: .; CDR3 DNA: TGTGCCTGGAGTGTACATAGGGACACTGAAGCTTTCTTT; CDR3 protein: CAWSVHRDTEAFF
V gene: TRBV6-2/TRBV6-3; D gene: .; J gene: TRBJ2-7; clone size: once; CDR3 DNA: TGTGCCAGCAGGGATATACGTTTGCGCTACGAGCAGTACTTC; CDR3 protein: CASRDIRLRYEQYF
V gene: TRBV24-1; D gene: .; J gene: TRBJ2-3; clone size: .; CDR3 DNA: TGTGCCACCAGTGATCCTACAGGGCCAGATACGCAGTATTTT; CDR3 protein: CATSDPTGPDTQYF
V gene: TRBV27; D gene: .; J gene: TRBJ2-1; clone size: few; CDR3 DNA: TGTGCCAGCAGTTTATCGACCCGAAATGAGCAGTTCTTC; CDR3 protein: CASSLSTRNEQFF
V gene: TRBV4-3; D gene: .; J gene: TRBJ2-1; clone size: .; CDR3 DNA: TGCGCCAGCAGTCGACTAGTCTCTTCCAATGAGCAGTTCTTC; CDR3 protein: CASSRLVSSNEQFF
V gene: TRBV6-1; D gene: .; J gene: TRBJ2-1; clone size: few; CDR3 DNA: TGTGCCAGCAGTGAAGCGGGGCAGGACAGTGGGAGAAGAGGAGAGCAGTTCTTC; CDR3 protein: CASSEAGQDSGRRGEQFF
V gene: TRBV7-2; D gene: .; J gene: TRBJ2-1; clone size: many; CDR3 DNA: TGTGCCAGCAGCTCCCCCTGGGGCAGGGCTAACAATGAGCAGTTCTTC; CDR3 protein: CASSSPWGRANNEQFF
V gene: TRBV11-2; D gene: TRBD2; J gene: TRBJ2-1; clone size: .; CDR3 DNA: TGTGCCAGCAGCTTAGAAGTGGGAGGGCACAATGAGCAGTTCTTC; CDR3 protein: CASSLEVGGHNEQFF
V gene: TRBV20-1; D gene: TRBD1; J gene: TRBJ2-1; clone size: few; CDR3 DNA: TGCAGTGCGCTGCCAGGGGGCCGGAATGAGCAGTTCTTC; CDR3 protein: CSALPGGRNEQFF
V gene: TRBV7-2; D gene: TRBD1; J gene: TRBJ1-6; clone size: few; CDR3 DNA: TGTGCCAGCAGCTTAATGGAGGGGGCGGTTGTCTCACCCCTCCACTTT; CDR3 protein: CASSLMEGAVVSPLHF
V gene: TRBV4-3; D gene: .; J gene: TRBJ1-6; clone size: .; CDR3 DNA: TGCGCCAGCAGCCAAGATTTCGGACTTCCGAGCTCCTATAATTCACCCCTCCACTTT; CDR3 protein: CASSQDFGLPSSYNSPLHF
V gene: TRBV2; D gene: TRBD1; J gene: TRBJ2-3; clone size: many; CDR3 DNA: TGTGCCAGCAGGCCTGACAGGGGGCGAGATACGCAGTATTTT; CDR3 protein: CASRPDRGRDTQYF
V gene: TRBV5-1; D gene: TRBD1; J gene: TRBJ2-5; clone size: .; CDR3 DNA: TGCGCCAGCAGCTCCGGGACAGTGCAACGAGAGACCCAGTACTTC; CDR3 protein: CASSSGTVQRETQYF
V gene: TRBV10-3; D gene: .; J gene: TRBJ1-5; clone size: .; CDR3 DNA: TGTGCCATCACCTCACGGAGGGATCAGCCCCAGCATTTT; CDR3 protein: CAITSRRDQPQHF
V gene: TRBV6-5; D gene: TRBD1; J gene: TRBJ2-7; clone size: medium-sized; CDR3 DNA: TGTGCCAGCAGTTATTTATCCGGGACAGGGGGCTACGAGCAGTACTTC; CDR3 protein: CASSYLSGTGGYEQYF
V gene: TRBV7-2; D gene: TRBD1; J gene: TRBJ2-5; clone size: many; CDR3 DNA: TGTGCCAGCAGCTTAGTAAGGGGGCGTTTATGGGAGACCCAGTACTTC; CDR3 protein: CASSLVRGRLWETQYF
V gene: TRBV6-2/TRBV6-3; D gene: .; J gene: TRBJ2-5; clone size: many; CDR3 DNA: TGTGCCAGCAGCACCACTAGGCTGTTAGAGACCCAGTACTTC; CDR3 protein: CASSTTRLLETQYF
V gene: TRBV30; D gene: TRBD1; J gene: TRBJ2-7; clone size: .; CDR3 DNA: TGTGCCTGGACCGGGACAGGCTTTTCCTACGAGCAGTACTTC; CDR3 protein: CAWTGTGFSYEQYF
V gene: TRBV29-1; D gene: .; J gene: TRBJ1-2; clone size: .; CDR3 DNA: TGCAGCGTTGAGGGGAGACAGCCAATTAACTATGGCTACACCTTC; CDR3 protein: CSVEGRQPINYGYTF
V gene: TRBV29-1; D gene: .; J gene: TRBJ2-2; clone size: many; CDR3 DNA: TGCAGCGTTGAGGGAGGCAGGGCCACCGGGGAGCTGTTTTTT; CDR3 protein: CSVEGGRATGELFF